Listed below are T cell receptor beta chains from one sample, sequenced in a study of T cells in Graves' hyperthyroidism and ophthalmopathy. TCRdb used MiXCR to reprocess the multiplex PCR reads, holding one entry per CDR3 protein. The sample includes approximately 610,000 distinct CDR3 sequences, roughly 14% of them seen just once. Material for sequencing was blood. Receptors originate from a woman in her thirties or forties with Graves' ophthalmopathy. CDR3s include the opening cysteine and the closing phenylalanine or tryptophan. D genes are given only for firm matches. Clone size is stated in some rows and not others, as once, few, many or a class when expanded.

TRBD1	TRBJ1-2	many	TRBV2	TGTGCCAGCCCCACAGGGGATGGCTACACCTTC	CASPTGDGYTF
NA	TRBJ2-7	NA	TRBV12-3/TRBV12-4	TGTGCCAGCAGCCCTGAGGGGGGGGGATTACGTAGGTACTTC	CASSPEGGGLRRYF
TRBD1	TRBJ1-5	many	TRBV2	TGTGCCAGCGGGCAGGGGGGTCATCAGCCCCAGCATTTT	CASGQGGHQPQHF
NA	TRBJ1-5	few	TRBV18	TGTGCCATCCCCTCGGACGAGGATCAGCCCCAGCATTTT	CAIPSDEDQPQHF
NA	TRBJ2-7	many	TRBV27	TGTGCCAGCAGTTACTCCCAGGAGAGGGTATACGAGCAGTACTTC	CASSYSQERVYEQYF
NA	TRBJ2-7	NA	TRBV11-2	TGTGCCAGCAGCTTAGATCTAGGCGGTCCCTACGAGCAGTACTTC	CASSLDLGGPYEQYF
NA	TRBJ1-6	many	TRBV6-1	TGTGCCACCGCGGACAGTTGGGATAATTCACCCCTCCACTTT	CATADSWDNSPLHF
TRBD2	TRBJ2-1	few	TRBV9	TGTGCCAGCAGCGCCCTTAGCGGGAGGGCCATAAATGAGCAGTTCTTC	CASSALSGRAINEQFF
TRBD1	TRBJ1-1	NA	TRBV18	TGTGCCAGCTCAACTCCGGGACAGGGATTCACTGAAGCTTTCTTT	CASSTPGQGFTEAFF
NA	TRBJ2-7	few	TRBV30	TGTGCCTGGAATAGCGGTACCTACGAGCAGTACTTC	CAWNSGTYEQYF
TRBD1	TRBJ1-2	many	TRBV28	TGTGCCAGCAGTTTCCCCGGACAGGGGAACTATGGCTACACCTTC	CASSFPGQGNYGYTF
NA	TRBJ1-2	many	TRBV28	TGTGCCAGCAGCCCCACCACAGGAACTAACTATGGCTACACCTTC	CASSPTTGTNYGYTF
NA	TRBJ1-2	many	TRBV11-2	TGTGCCAGCAGCCTAACGGCACGGGGTGGGGGCTACACCTTC	CASSLTARGGGYTF
NA	TRBJ1-1	NA	TRBV6-1	TGTGCCAGCAGCGACTACCCGGGTGGAGCTTTCTTT	CASSDYPGGAFF